This T cell receptor (beta chain) appears in the sequencing data of a study of CD8+CD57+ T cells in acquired aplastic anemia. At the level of the study: Sorted CD4+ and CD8+ cells yielded DNA averaging around 3.2 ug.

Germline V gene sequence: CDR1 SSHAT, CDR2 FNYEAQ (reference sequence). The CDR3 covers 12 residues. The V end was cut by 11 bases, the J end by 5 bases, with 15 bases between. On this clonotype itself: It is likely a read error, because the conserved phenylalanine at the end of the CDR3 is missing.

Profiling of TCR beta VDJ combinations and CDR3 sequences used genomic DNA as template. TCRdb reprocessed the reads via MiXCR and lists one record per CDR3 protein. The top ten hold roughly two fifths of the sample, which has around 250,000 distinct CDR3 sequences, 82% seen once. Patients chosen for sequencing had shown CD8+CD57+ cell expansion by flow cytometry. The patients all had a severe acquired aplastic anemia diagnosis. Untreated patients provided the blood samples, with no therapy given before sampling. This receptor was taken from a human donor with aplastic anemia. The sequenced sample was sorted CD4+, CD8+, or CD8+CD57+ T cells (not recorded which) from PBMCs. The chain links TRBV7-7 to TRBJ2-5, with a weak D call TRBD2 (7 bases). CDR3: CAGLGGAETQYY. The CDR3 DNA is TGTGCCGGCCTTGGGGGGGCGGAGACCCAGTACTAC.